This entry features one TCR beta chain sequence. Its target is not known. This entry is derived from a study of graft-versus-host responses after intestinal transplantation. Looking at the study overall: For around three years after anti-thymocyte globulin induction, all recipients took tacrolimus and steroids. The study, taken as a whole, reports: The authors found GvH clones in recipient marrow, some appearing first in ileum or blood. High graft-versus-host to host-versus-graft clonal ratios were found in allografts of patients who had graft-donor T cell macrochimerism. Declining HvG levels early post-transplant were linked to peak circulating GvH clone levels.

Measured with immunoSEQ multiplex PCR; TCRdb has only the in-frame clones, and not every one. This repertoire shows 29,000 or so clones, around four fifths found once; its top ten account for roughly 3.2%. Lymphocytes from graft epithelium and lamina propria were isolated. Sequenced here: ileum tissue, sampled 98 days after intestinal transplantation. This clonotype originated in a human patient who received an intestinal transplant, so some T cells may come from the graft donor.

The CDR3 sequence is CASSYTRTPVGGYTF. CDR3 nucleotides: TGTGCCAGCAGTTACACGAGGACCCCAGTCGGGGGCTACACCTTC. The chain employs TRBV6-5 and TRBJ1-2, with D unresolved. V was pared by 2 bases and J by 8 bases, with 18 bases between. The CDR3 runs to 15 residues. From germline, CDR1 is MNHEY and CDR2 SVGAGI.